These 27 T cell receptor beta chains share one sample of origin, sequenced in a study of cytomegalovirus exposure and HLA in healthy donors. The PCR was carried out with 60 Vbeta primers and 13 Jbeta primers. The data were produced by immunoSEQ multiplex PCR, yet TCRdb's version contains in-frame clones alone and is incomplete. The sample has some 100,000 clones; 85% are singletons. The sample comprised PBMCs. The source of these receptors is a man aged 25 to 45 in good health and CMV-seronegative.

V is TRBV10-2 and J is TRBJ2-5; D is undetermined. The CDR3 has 14 residues. The germline gives CDR1 WSHSY, CDR2 SAAADI. V lost 0 bases and J 2 bases, leaving 7 bases between the germline ends. This CDR3 reads CASSESTLQETQYF. The CDR3 DNA reads as TGCGCCAGCAGTGAGTCGACTTTACAAGAGACCCAGTACTTC.

The sample holds a few counts of this clone. The rearrangement uses TRBV7-2 and TRBJ2-3; D perhaps matches TRBD2 (6 bases). The V and J ends lost 3 bases and 0 bases respectively, with 10 bases between them. This CDR3 spans 15 amino acids. Germline assignment: CDR1 SGHTA and CDR2 FQGNSA. Here the CDR3 reads CASSFPGGSTDTQYF. The DNA of the CDR3 is TGTGCCAGCAGCTTTCCCGGAGGGAGCACAGATACGCAGTATTTT.

The chain joins TRBV7-9 to TRBJ1-2; 8 bases line up with TRBD1. Germline CDR1 is SEHNR and CDR2 is FQNEAQ (reference sequence). CDR3 length: 15 amino acids. V gave up 5 bases and J gave up 4 bases; unmatched junction bases: 9. The CDR3 loop is CASSRSRGHGYGYTF. The CDR3 DNA sequence: TGTGCCAGCAGCAGAAGCAGGGGGCATGGCTATGGCTACACCTTC.

V and J are TRBV7-9 and TRBJ2-5; weak D call: TRBD2 (7 bases). The CDR3 runs 17 residues. Germline V gene sequence: CDR1 SEHNR, CDR2 FQNEAQ (reference sequence). Trimming pared 1 base from V and 2 bases from J, leaving 17 bases between. The CDR3 DNA is TGTGCCAGCAGCTTAGGTCAGGCCGGGGGGCAGCAAGAGACCCAGTACTTC. It codes for CASSLGQAGGQQETQYF.

The chain uses TRBV9 and TRBJ2-3; D is perhaps TRBD1 (5 bases). In germline, CDR1 is SGDLS, CDR2 YYNGEE. V was pared by 0 bases and J by 0 bases, with 11 bases between. CDR3 size: 16 residues. The CDR3 bases are TGTGCCAGCAGCGTAGCGGTCGACAGAAGCACAGATACGCAGTATTTT. Amino acid sequence: CASSVAVDRSTDTQYF.

The CDR3 DNA reads TGTGCCAGCAGCCAAGGAGCGGGAGGCCGCCAAGAGACCCAGTACTTC. Translation gives CASSQGAGGRQETQYF. The chain joins TRBV4-2 to TRBJ2-5; 9 nucleotides agree with TRBD2. This CDR3 is built from 16 residues. From germline, CDR1 is LGHNA and CDR2 YNFKEQ. The junction had 4 bases not matched to a gene; V was cut back by 1 base and J by 1 base.

V is TRBV6-5 and J is TRBJ1-3; TRBD1 might be the D (5 bases). Germline CDR1 and CDR2: MNHEY and SVGAGI. The CDR3 loop spans 15 amino acids. V was cut by 6 bases and J by 1 base, with 13 bases left in between. CDR3 coding DNA: TGTGCCAGCAGAGAGAAGGGGCCTTCTGGAAACACCATATATTTT. Its translation: CASREKGPSGNTIYF.

The chain uses TRBV7-6 and TRBJ2-3; 8 bases are shared with TRBD2. With 1 base clipped from V and 2 bases from J, the junction kept 2 bases outside the gene matches. Germline loops: CDR1 SGHVS, CDR2 FNYEAQ. The CDR3 spans 15 residues. The CDR3 DNA reads as TGTGCCAGCAGCTTAGGCGGGAGGACCACAGATACGCAGTATTTT. Translating it yields CASSLGGRTTDTQYF.

This clone was seen only a few times. This sample includes further DNA sequences coding for the same CDR3. The chain recombines TRBV5-1 with TRBJ2-7; 9 nucleotides match TRBD1. The J segment lost 2 bases and the V segment lost 0 bases, leaving 0 bases of the junction unmatched. Germline-derived CDR1 and CDR2 are SGHRS and YFSETQ. The CDR3 loop spans 14 amino acids. The CDR3 sequence: CASSLGQGAYEQYF. The CDR3, as DNA: TGCGCCAGCAGCTTGGGACAGGGGGCCTACGAGCAGTACTTC. Full variable domain (missing parts from reference TRBV5-1 and TRBJ2-7): KAGVTQTPRYLIKTRGQQVTLSCSPISGHRSVSWYQQTPGQGLQFLFEYFSETQRNKGNFPGRFSGRQFSNSRSEMNVSTLELGDSALYLCASSLGQGAYEQYFGPGTRLTVT.

With respect to this clone: The identical CDR3 is also encoded by other nucleotide sequences in the sample. The genes are TRBV5-1 and TRBJ2-2; D remains unclear. CDR1 and CDR2 from the germline V gene are SGHRS and YFSETQ. This CDR3 is built from 13 residues. V shed 0 bases and J shed 3 bases, with 3 bases lying between them. Here the CDR3 DNA reads TGCGCCAGCAGCTTGGCTGACACCGGGGAGCTGTTTTTT. Translated, it gives CASSLADTGELFF.

This chain uses TRBV5-4 with TRBJ2-7, with D perhaps matching TRBD1 (6 bases). Germline V gene sequence: CDR1 SGHNT, CDR2 YYREEE (reference sequence). The CDR3 consists of 12 residues. V was cut by 4 bases and J by 6 bases, with 11 bases left in between. CDR3: CASSQDSLEQYF. For the CDR3, the DNA is TGTGCCAGCAGCCAGGACAGCCTCGAGCAGTACTTC.

The chain has TRBV9 and TRBJ2-7; maybe TRBD2 (6 bases). The germline V gene has CDR1 SGDLS and CDR2 YYNGEE. The CDR3 covers 15 residues. V was shortened by 0 bases and J by 3 bases, with 13 bases between the two germline ends. The CDR3 region is CASSVAGTRDYEQYF. The CDR3 coding sequence is TGTGCCAGCAGCGTAGCAGGGACTCGAGACTACGAGCAGTACTTC.

This rearrangement joins TRBV5-1 to TRBJ2-7, with D maybe TRBD1 (6 bases). The ends were cut back, 0 bases at V and 5 bases at J, with 9 bases in the middle. The length of the CDR3 is 13 residues. CDR1 and CDR2 from the germline V gene are SGHRS and YFSETQ. The CDR3 DNA sequence: TGCGCCAGCAGCTTGGACAGGGTCGACGAGCAGTACTTC. Its translation is CASSLDRVDEQYF.

This chain connects TRBV10-3 to TRBJ2-2; possibly TRBD1 for D (5 bases). From germline, CDR1 is ENHRY and CDR2 SYGVKD. The CDR3 is 16 amino acids. The germline V and J ends were trimmed by 4 bases and 3 bases, with 15 bases remaining between them. The CDR3 DNA reads as TGTGCCATCAGTGTCCAGGGTCGGTATGACACCGGGGAGCTGTTTTTT. The encoded protein is CAISVQGRYDTGELFF.

J is TRBJ2-2 and V is TRBV9; D unresolved. The length of the CDR3 is 14 residues. Trimming left V 2 bases short and J 1 base short, with 6 bases between. CDR1 and CDR2 from the germline V gene are SGDLS and YYNGEE. The CDR3 loop reads CASSVSGNTGELFF. CDR3 sequence (DNA): TGTGCCAGCAGCGTCTCAGGGAACACCGGGGAGCTGTTTTTT.

The rearrangement uses TRBV27 and TRBJ1-1, with a weak D call TRBD1 (6 bases). The CDR3 totals 14 residues. V lost 2 bases, J lost 5 bases, and 12 bases lay in between. Germline CDR1 is MNHEY and CDR2 is SMNVEV (reference sequence). The DNA for the CDR3 is TGTGCCAGCAGTTTAATACAGGGAAGGACTGAAGCTTTCTTT. It translates to CASSLIQGRTEAFF.

This chain links TRBV7-2 with TRBJ2-1; 10 positions agree with TRBD2. V trimming: 5 bases; J trimming: 6 bases; junction bases outside the gene matches: 7. This CDR3 contains 15 residues. CDR1 and CDR2 from the germline V gene are SGHTA and FQGNSA. The CDR3 loop reads CASSPPGLAINEQFF. The CDR3 DNA reads as TGTGCCAGCAGCCCCCCGGGACTAGCGATCAATGAGCAGTTCTTC.

Worth noting for this clone: Mismatch with germline at one junction end may stem from a read error. This chain connects TRBV6-5 to TRBJ2-2, with unresolved D. Germline V gene data show CDR1 as MNHEY and CDR2 as SVGAGI. The CDR3 extends over 15 amino acids. CDR3: CASSRRKAKTGELFF. Here the CDR3 DNA reads TGTGCCAGCAGCCGACGGAAAGCGAAGACCGGGGAGCTGTTTTTT.

This clone has only one observation. This chain connects TRBV11-2 to TRBJ2-4; TRBD1 agrees at 8 bases. Unmatched junction bases numbered 5, after V lost 4 bases and J lost 3 bases. Germline values: CDR1 SGHAT, CDR2 FQNNGV. The CDR3 runs 15 residues. The CDR3 here is CASSSTGTGKNIQYF. CDR3 coding DNA: TGTGCCAGCAGCTCAACCGGGACAGGCAAAAACATTCAGTACTTC.

The chain uses TRBV27 and TRBJ1-4, with D maybe TRBD1 (5 bases). V dropped 3 bases and J dropped 3 bases, with 8 bases sitting between them. Per the germline V gene, CDR1 is MNHEY and CDR2 is SMNVEV (reference sequence). The CDR3 has 14 residues. As DNA, the CDR3 is TGTGCCAGCAGTTTGGCGGGGGCTAATGAAAAACTGTTTTTT. The encoded protein is CASSLAGANEKLFF.

Note on this clone: The sample contains more than one DNA sequence encoding this CDR3. The chain recombines TRBV6-5 with TRBJ1-5; tentative D call: TRBD1 (5 bases). Trimming took 8 bases from V and 5 from J, leaving 13 bases between them. This CDR3 is 13 amino acids long. The germline CDR1 and CDR2 sequences are MNHEY and SVGAGI. The CDR3 loop is CASRLGGDQPQHF. In DNA, the CDR3 is TGTGCCAGCCGACTCGGAGGGGATCAGCCCCAGCATTTT.

The genes are TRBV6-5 and TRBJ2-1, with unresolved D. Looked up from germline, CDR1 is MNHEY and CDR2 is SVGAGI. V was clipped by 6 bases and J by 3 bases, with 9 bases between them. The CDR3 is made up of 13 amino acids. In DNA form, the CDR3 reads TGTGCCAGCAGGCAAACCTACTACAATGAGCAGTTCTTC. Translating it yields CASRQTYYNEQFF.

This chain joins TRBV28 and TRBJ2-7; 7 nucleotides match TRBD1. The V gene's germline CDR1 is MDHEN and CDR2 SYDVKM. V was clipped by 1 base and J by 6 bases; unmatched bases: 12. The CDR3 sequence is 16 residues long. The CDR3 DNA reads TGTGCCAGCAGTTTATATGCCCGGGACAGTTTCAGCGAGCAGTACTTC. This sequence encodes CASSLYARDSFSEQYF.

The rearrangement uses TRBV5-8 and TRBJ2-7, with 10 bases aligning to TRBD2. V shed 0 bases, J shed 4 bases, and the junction held 7 bases outside the gene matches. This CDR3 is 16 amino acids long. Germline lookup yields CDR1 SGHTS and CDR2 YDEGEE. CDR3 loop: CASSLGLAGVWYEQYF. For the CDR3, the DNA is TGTGCCAGCAGCTTGGGTCTAGCGGGAGTTTGGTACGAGCAGTACTTC.

This clone was seen once. The chain combines TRBV9 with TRBJ2-6; D possibly corresponds to TRBD1 (5 bases). V lost 0 bases to trimming and J lost 0 bases, with 16 bases between them. The germline V gene has CDR1 SGDLS and CDR2 YYNGEE. The CDR3 extends over 19 amino acids. The CDR3 sequence is CASSVAVRAGHSGANVLTF. CDR3 DNA sequence: TGTGCCAGCAGCGTAGCCGTTCGGGCAGGGCACTCTGGGGCCAACGTCCTGACTTTC.

This sequence joins TRBV6-5 and TRBJ2-3; tentative D call: TRBD2 (6 bases). Germline lookup yields CDR1 MNHEY and CDR2 SVGAGI. This CDR3 spans 13 amino acids. The V and J ends lost 6 bases and 2 bases respectively, with 9 bases between them. This CDR3 is CASRGGLTDTQYF. The CDR3 DNA is TGTGCCAGCAGGGGGGGACTCACAGATACGCAGTATTTT.

V usage is TRBV5-1 and J usage is TRBJ2-4; 10 nucleotides align to TRBD1. Germline CDR1 reads SGHRS; CDR2 reads YFSETQ. The CDR3 length is 14 residues. V shed 4 bases, J shed 7 bases, and the junction held 5 bases outside the gene matches. CDR3 residues: CASSTRQGANIQYF. CDR3 sequence (DNA): TGCGCCAGCAGCACGCGACAGGGGGCGAACATTCAGTACTTC.